What follows describes a single T cell receptor beta chain. Its antigen remains unknown. The sample belongs to a study of beta chain features in type 1 diabetes. Overall study results and limits: Shortening of TCRB CDR3s, moderate but significant, appeared in all four CD4+ subsets of Type 1 diabetes patients. The study left unresolved whether HLA type influences TCRB rearrangement.

All of the isolated RNA was reverse transcribed, so expressed TCRB transcripts were sequenced. Clones were sequenced by immunoSEQ multiplex PCR, and TCRdb holds only the in-frame ones, with some missing. The repertoire holds about 320,000 clones, with around 13% as singletons. Via the markers CD45RO/CCR7/CD25/CD127/CD95/CD27, stem cell-like memory, regulatory, central memory and naive CD4+ cells were sorted. This TCR was recovered from a young man in good health. Sequences were obtained from central memory CD4+ T cells from blood.

The chain's CDR3 is CASSLDRVTYGYTF. In nucleotides, the CDR3 is TGCGCCAGCAGCCTTGACAGGGTAACTTATGGCTACACCTTC. The chain has TRBV4-3 and TRBJ1-2; 7 positions agree with TRBD1. Germline CDR1 and CDR2: LGHNA and YSLEER. This CDR3 is built from 14 residues. V lost 4 bases, J lost 5 bases, and 7 bases stayed unmatched.